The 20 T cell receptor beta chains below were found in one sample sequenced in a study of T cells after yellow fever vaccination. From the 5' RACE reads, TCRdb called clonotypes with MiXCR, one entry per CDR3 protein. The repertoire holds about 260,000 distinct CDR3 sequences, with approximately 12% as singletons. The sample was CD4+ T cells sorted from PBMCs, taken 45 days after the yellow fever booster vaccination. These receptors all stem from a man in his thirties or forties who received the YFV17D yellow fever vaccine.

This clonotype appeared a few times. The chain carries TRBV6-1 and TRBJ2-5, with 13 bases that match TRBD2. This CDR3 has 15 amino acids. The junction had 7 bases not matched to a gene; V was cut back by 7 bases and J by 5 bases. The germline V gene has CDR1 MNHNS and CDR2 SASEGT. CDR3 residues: CASNRLAGGRETQYF. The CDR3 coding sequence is TGTGCCAGCAATAGACTAGCGGGAGGTCGGGAGACCCAGTACTTC.

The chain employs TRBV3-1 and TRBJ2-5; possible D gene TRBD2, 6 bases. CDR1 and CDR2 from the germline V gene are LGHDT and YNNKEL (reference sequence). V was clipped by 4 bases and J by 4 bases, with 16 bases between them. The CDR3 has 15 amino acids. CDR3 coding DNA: TGTGCCAGCAGCCCTAGCGCAGGGACTCGAGAGACCCAGTACTTC. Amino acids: CASSPSAGTRETQYF.

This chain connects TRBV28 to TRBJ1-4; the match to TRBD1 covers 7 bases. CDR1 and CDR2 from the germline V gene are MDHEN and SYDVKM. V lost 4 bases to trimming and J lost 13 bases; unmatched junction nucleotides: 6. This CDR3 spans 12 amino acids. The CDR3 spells CASSSGGVLLFF. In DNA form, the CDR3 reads TGTGCCAGCAGTTCAGGGGGAGTGTTACTGTTTTTT.

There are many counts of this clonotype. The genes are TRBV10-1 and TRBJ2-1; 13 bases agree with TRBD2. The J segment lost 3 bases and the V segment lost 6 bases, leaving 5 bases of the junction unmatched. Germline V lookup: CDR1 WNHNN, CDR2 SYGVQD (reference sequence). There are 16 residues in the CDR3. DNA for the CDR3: TGCGCCAGCAGCGGACTAGCGGGAGACCTCTACAATGAGCAGTTCTTC. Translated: CASSGLAGDLYNEQFF.

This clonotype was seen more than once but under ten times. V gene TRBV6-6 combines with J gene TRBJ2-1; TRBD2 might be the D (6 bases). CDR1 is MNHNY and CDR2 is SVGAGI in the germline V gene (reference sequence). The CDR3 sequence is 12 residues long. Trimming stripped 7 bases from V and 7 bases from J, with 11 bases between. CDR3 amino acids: CASTSRGNEQFF. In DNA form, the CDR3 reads TGTGCCAGCACCTCCCGGGGGAATGAGCAGTTCTTC.

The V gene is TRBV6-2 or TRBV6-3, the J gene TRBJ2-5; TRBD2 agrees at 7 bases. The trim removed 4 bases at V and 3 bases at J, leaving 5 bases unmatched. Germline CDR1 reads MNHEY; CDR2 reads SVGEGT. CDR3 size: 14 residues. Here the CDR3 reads CASSSIAGEETQYF. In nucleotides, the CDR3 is TGTGCCAGCAGTTCCATCGCGGGAGAAGAGACCCAGTACTTC.

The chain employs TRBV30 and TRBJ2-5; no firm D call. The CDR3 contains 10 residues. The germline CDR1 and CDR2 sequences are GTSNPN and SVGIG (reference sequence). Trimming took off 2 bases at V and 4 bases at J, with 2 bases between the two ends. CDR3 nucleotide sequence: TGTGCCTGGAGTCGAGAGACCCAGTACTTC. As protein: CAWSRETQYF. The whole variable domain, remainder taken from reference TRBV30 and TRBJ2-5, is SQTIHQWPATLVQPVGSPLSLECTVEGTSNPNLYWYRQAAGRGLQLLFYSVGIGQISSEVPQNLSASRPQDRQFILSSKKLLLSDSGFYLCAWSRETQYFGPGTRLLVL.

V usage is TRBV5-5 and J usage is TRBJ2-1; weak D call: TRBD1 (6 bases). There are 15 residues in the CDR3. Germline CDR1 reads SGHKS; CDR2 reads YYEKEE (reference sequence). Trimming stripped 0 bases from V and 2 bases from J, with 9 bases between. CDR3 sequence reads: CASSLESGAYNEQFF. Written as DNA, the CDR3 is TGTGCCAGCAGCTTGGAATCAGGGGCCTACAATGAGCAGTTCTTC.

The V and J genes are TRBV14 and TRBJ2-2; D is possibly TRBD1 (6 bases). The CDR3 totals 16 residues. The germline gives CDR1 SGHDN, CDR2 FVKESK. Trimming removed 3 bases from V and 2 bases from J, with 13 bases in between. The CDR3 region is CASSQTGGLNTGELFF. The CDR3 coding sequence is TGTGCCAGCAGCCAGACAGGAGGTCTTAACACCGGGGAGCTGTTTTTT.

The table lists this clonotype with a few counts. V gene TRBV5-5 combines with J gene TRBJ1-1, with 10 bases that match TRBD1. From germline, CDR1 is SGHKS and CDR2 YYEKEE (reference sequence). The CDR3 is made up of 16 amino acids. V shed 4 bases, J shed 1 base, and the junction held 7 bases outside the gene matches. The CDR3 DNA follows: TGTGCCAGCAGCCCCGGGACAGGGGTTGCGAACACTGAAGCTTTCTTT. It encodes CASSPGTGVANTEAFF. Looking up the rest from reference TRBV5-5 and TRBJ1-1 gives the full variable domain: DAGVTQSPTHLIKTRGQQVTLRCSPISGHKSVSWYQQVLGQGPQFIFQYYEKEERGRGNFPDRFSARQFPNYSSELNVNALLLGDSALYLCASSPGTGVANTEAFFGQGTRLTVV.

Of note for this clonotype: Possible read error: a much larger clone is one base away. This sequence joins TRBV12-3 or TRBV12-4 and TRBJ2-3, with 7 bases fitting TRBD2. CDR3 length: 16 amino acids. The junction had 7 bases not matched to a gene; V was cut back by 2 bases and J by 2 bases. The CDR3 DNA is TGTGCCAGCAGTTTAATGGGCGGGAGTGTCACAGATACGCAGTATTTT. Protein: CASSLMGGSVTDTQYF.

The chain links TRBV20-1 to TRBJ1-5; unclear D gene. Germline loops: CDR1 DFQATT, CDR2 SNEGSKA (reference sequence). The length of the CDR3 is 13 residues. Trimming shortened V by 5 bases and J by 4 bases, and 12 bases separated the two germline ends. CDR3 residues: CSAYYSRNQPQHF. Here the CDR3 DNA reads TGCAGTGCTTACTACAGCCGAAATCAGCCCCAGCATTTT.

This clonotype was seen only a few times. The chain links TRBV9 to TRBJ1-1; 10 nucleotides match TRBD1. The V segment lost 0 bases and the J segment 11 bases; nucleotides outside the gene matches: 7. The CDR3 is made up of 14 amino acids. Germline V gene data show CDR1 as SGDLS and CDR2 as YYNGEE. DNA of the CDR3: TGTGCCAGCAGCGTAGCTGACAGGGGGCAAGATGCTTTCTTT. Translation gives CASSVADRGQDAFF.

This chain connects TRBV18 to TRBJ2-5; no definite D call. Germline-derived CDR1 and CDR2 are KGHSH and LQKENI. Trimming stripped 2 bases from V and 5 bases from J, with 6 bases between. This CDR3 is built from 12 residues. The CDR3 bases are TGTGCCAGCTCACCAGTTCCCGAGACCCAGTACTTC. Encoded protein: CASSPVPETQYF.

CDR3 sequence: CASSTANTEAFF. Here the CDR3 DNA reads TGTGCCAGCTCGACGGCGAACACTGAAGCTTTCTTT. The chain employs TRBV18 and TRBJ1-1; D uncertain. The CDR3 has 12 residues. Trimming took 6 bases from V and 1 from J, leaving 6 bases between them. The V gene's germline CDR1 is KGHSH and CDR2 LQKENI.

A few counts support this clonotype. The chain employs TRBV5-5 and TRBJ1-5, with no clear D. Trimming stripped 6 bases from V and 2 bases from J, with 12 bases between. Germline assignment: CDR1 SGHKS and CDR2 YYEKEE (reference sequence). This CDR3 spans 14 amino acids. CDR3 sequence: CASTSVAGNQPQHF. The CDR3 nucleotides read TGTGCCAGCACCTCCGTAGCGGGCAATCAGCCCCAGCATTTT.

The CDR3 DNA follows: TGCAGTGCTAAAAGGACCAGGGGACTAGCGGCGAACAATGAGCAGTTCTTC. Its translation: CSAKRTRGLAANNEQFF. V gene TRBV20-1 combines with J gene TRBJ2-1; 11 bases agree with TRBD2. Germline V gene lookup returns CDR1 DFQATT and CDR2 SNEGSKA (reference sequence). J was trimmed by 5 bases and V by 4 bases; bases with no gene match: 13. There are 17 residues in the CDR3.

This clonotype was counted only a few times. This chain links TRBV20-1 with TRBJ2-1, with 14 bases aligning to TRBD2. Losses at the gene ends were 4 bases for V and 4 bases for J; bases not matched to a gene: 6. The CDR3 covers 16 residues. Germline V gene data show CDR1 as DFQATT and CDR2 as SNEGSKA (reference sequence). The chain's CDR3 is CSATPGLAGVYNEQFF. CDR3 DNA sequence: TGCAGTGCTACACCGGGACTAGCGGGGGTTTACAATGAGCAGTTCTTC.

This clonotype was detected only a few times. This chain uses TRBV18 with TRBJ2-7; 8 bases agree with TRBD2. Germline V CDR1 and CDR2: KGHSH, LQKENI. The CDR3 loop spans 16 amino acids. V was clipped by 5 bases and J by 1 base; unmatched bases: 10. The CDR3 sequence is CASSLNGRGSSYEQYF. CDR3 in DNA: TGTGCCAGCTCATTAAACGGGAGGGGTTCTTCCTACGAGCAGTACTTC.

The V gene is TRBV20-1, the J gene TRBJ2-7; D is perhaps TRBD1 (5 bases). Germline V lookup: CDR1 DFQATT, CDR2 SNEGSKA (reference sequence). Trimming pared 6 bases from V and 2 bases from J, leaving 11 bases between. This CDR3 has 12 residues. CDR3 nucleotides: TGCAGTGCCGTCCAAGGGGCCTACGAGCAGTACTTC. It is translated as CSAVQGAYEQYF.